Each of the 31 T cell receptor beta chains below was sequenced from the same sample in a study of identical twins. MiXCR was run by TCRdb on the 5' RACE reads, yielding one entry per CDR3 protein. The table has just under 650,000 distinct CDR3 sequences, about 7.1% seen once. Another study also made use of these data, one on yellow fever vaccine responses in identical twins.

Sequencing used PBMCs. Receptors were obtained from a woman aged 18-30 years in good health.

This clonotype was picked up many times. This sequence joins TRBV15 and TRBJ2-1, with D possibly being TRBD2 (5 bases). V was trimmed by 6 bases and J by 2 bases, leaving 14 bases between them. CDR1 and CDR2 (germline): LNHNV, YYDKDF (reference sequence). The CDR3 covers 15 residues. CDR3: CATRNLATAYNEQFF. In nucleotides, the CDR3 is TGTGCCACCAGAAACTTAGCGACCGCCTACAATGAGCAGTTCTTC.

The rearrangement uses TRBV20-1 and TRBJ2-5; no reliable D call. The CDR3 extends over 11 amino acids. Germline CDR1 reads DFQATT; CDR2 reads SNEGSKA (reference sequence). The V and J ends lost 6 bases and 5 bases respectively, with 10 bases between them. The CDR3 region has the DNA TGCAGTGCACTTCTTAGGGAGACCCAGTACTTC. Its translation: CSALLRETQYF.

This clonotype was observed a few times. The V call is TRBV10-3, the J call TRBJ2-7; the match to TRBD1 covers 7 bases. Germline V gene data show CDR1 as ENHRY and CDR2 as SYGVKD. The CDR3 length is 13 residues. V trimming: 6 bases; J trimming: 6 bases; junction bases outside the gene matches: 8. Here the CDR3 reads CAISGDSLGEQYF. In nucleotides, the CDR3 is TGTGCCATCAGCGGGGACAGCTTAGGCGAGCAGTACTTC.

There are many counts of this clonotype. V gene TRBV20-1 combines with J gene TRBJ2-3; 10 bases are a match to TRBD2. The CDR3 is 17 residues long. Germline-derived CDR1 and CDR2 are DFQATT and SNEGSKA (reference sequence). The V and J ends lost 2 bases and 0 bases, in that order; junction bases with no gene match: 8. The CDR3 nucleotides read TGCAGTGCTAGACTAGCGGGAGAGCTGATAAGCACAGATACGCAGTATTTT. It yields the protein CSARLAGELISTDTQYF.

This clonotype was picked up many times. The chain combines TRBV12-3 or TRBV12-4 with TRBJ2-1; D remains ambiguous. The CDR3 is made up of 11 amino acids. With 4 bases removed from V and 10 bases from J, the gap between germline ends came to 8 bases. The CDR3 is CASSSQSEQFF. Here the CDR3 DNA reads TGTGCCAGCAGTTCACAATCGGAGCAGTTCTTC.

The chain couples TRBV5-1 to TRBJ2-2; D perhaps matches TRBD2 (5 bases). The germline CDR1 and CDR2 sequences are SGHRS and YFSETQ. The CDR3 length is 16 residues. Trimming removed 1 base at V and 3 bases at J, with 13 bases between. For the CDR3, the DNA is TGCGCCAGCAGCTTGTTTGAGGGTTTGGACACCGGGGAGCTGTTTTTT. Residues: CASSLFEGLDTGELFF.

This chain uses TRBV12-5 with TRBJ2-1, with 12 bases fitting TRBD2. V trimming: 1 base; J trimming: 9 bases; junction bases outside the gene matches: 16. Germline V gene lookup returns CDR1 LGHNT and CDR2 FRNRAP. This CDR3 is built from 19 residues. The CDR3 sequence: CASGLGPLTRLAGVFEQFF. Written as DNA, the CDR3 is TGTGCTAGTGGTTTGGGCCCGTTAACTCGACTAGCGGGAGTGTTTGAGCAGTTCTTC.

The rearrangement links TRBV14 to TRBJ2-5; D uncertain. In germline, CDR1 is SGHDN, CDR2 FVKESK. V was pared by 0 bases and J by 2 bases, with 10 bases between. The CDR3 is 15 amino acids. The CDR3 DNA is TGTGCCAGCAGCCAAGATAGGCTAGTTCAAGAGACCCAGTACTTC. Its protein is CASSQDRLVQETQYF. Using reference TRBV14 and TRBJ2-5 for the parts outside the CDR3, the full variable domain is EAGVTQFPSHSVIEKGQTVTLRCDPISGHDNLYWYRRVMGKEIKFLLHFVKESKQDESGMPNNRFLAERTGGTYSTLKVQPAELEDSGVYFCASSQDRLVQETQYFGPGTRLLVL.

The chain has TRBV3-1 and TRBJ1-6; tentative D call: TRBD1 (5 bases). V was cut by 1 base and J by 5 bases, with 9 bases left in between. CDR1 is LGHDT, CDR2 YNNKEL, per germline (reference sequence). The CDR3 consists of 15 residues. The CDR3 region has the DNA TGTGCCAGCAGCCAAGGAGACAGAGATAATTCACCCCTCCACTTT. This gives the protein CASSQGDRDNSPLHF.

This clonotype was counted a few times. This chain joins TRBV20-1 and TRBJ2-2, with D perhaps matching TRBD1 (5 bases). The CDR3 sequence is 14 residues long. The germline gives CDR1 DFQATT, CDR2 SNEGSKA (reference sequence). V was shortened by 7 bases and J by 0 bases, with 12 bases between the two germline ends. This CDR3 is CSGGNPANTGELFF. For the CDR3, the DNA is TGCAGTGGGGGCAACCCAGCGAACACCGGGGAGCTGTTTTTT.

This clonotype was counted between two and nine times. The CDR3 sequence is CASSQDLVLDYGYTF. In DNA, the CDR3 is TGTGCCAGCAGCCAAGATTTGGTTTTAGACTATGGCTACACCTTC. The chain is built from TRBV3-1 and TRBJ1-2; D is unclear. This CDR3 spans 15 amino acids. Germline assignment: CDR1 LGHDT and CDR2 YNNKEL (reference sequence). Trimming pared 0 bases from V and 3 bases from J, leaving 11 bases between.

This clonotype has only a few counts. J is TRBJ2-2 and V is TRBV7-3; 7 bases are a match to TRBD1. The CDR3 is 13 residues long. Per germline, CDR1 SGHTA and CDR2 FQGTGA. The V segment lost 5 bases and the J segment 5 bases; nucleotides outside the gene matches: 2. The CDR3 reads CASSTQGTGELFF. CDR3 nucleotide sequence: TGTGCCAGCAGCACACAGGGGACCGGGGAGCTGTTTTTT.

This clonotype has more than one count but fewer than ten. The chain joins TRBV5-1 to TRBJ2-5; the match to TRBD1 covers 8 bases. The CDR3 loop spans 18 amino acids. V lost 4 bases to trimming and J lost 1 base; unmatched junction nucleotides: 15. Per germline, CDR1 SGHRS and CDR2 YFSETQ. CDR3 region: CASSPRGAGGAIQETQYF. The CDR3 nucleotides are TGCGCCAGCAGCCCGCGAGGAGCAGGGGGCGCGATCCAAGAGACCCAGTACTTC.

The sample holds a few counts of this clonotype. The chain carries TRBV7-6 and TRBJ2-7; 7 nucleotides agree with TRBD1. The ends lost 0 bases at V and 3 bases at J; junction bases unmatched: 2. Per germline, CDR1 SGHVS and CDR2 FNYEAQ. The CDR3 runs 14 residues. The CDR3 sequence is CASSLAGTVYEQYF. CDR3 nucleotides: TGTGCCAGCAGCTTAGCGGGGACAGTCTACGAGCAGTACTTC.

The CDR3 DNA sequence: TGCAGTCCCCCCTGGGTAGCAGATGAGCAGTTCTTC. Translated, it gives CSPPWVADEQFF. The V call is TRBV20-1, the J call TRBJ2-1; no clear D. Germline V lookup: CDR1 DFQATT, CDR2 SNEGSKA (reference sequence). The CDR3 covers 12 residues. Between the trimmed V and J ends, which lost 8 bases and 8 bases, there was a span of 16 bases.

This clonotype has more than one count but fewer than ten. V gene TRBV20-1 combines with J gene TRBJ2-5; D not certain. Germline lookup yields CDR1 DFQATT and CDR2 SNEGSKA (reference sequence). The CDR3 sequence is 13 residues long. Trimming stripped 3 bases from V and 2 bases from J, with 10 bases between. The CDR3 DNA reads as TGCAGTGCTAGTATGGGGTCGCAAGAGACCCAGTACTTC. Translated, it gives CSASMGSQETQYF.

This clonotype was recorded many times. The chain recombines TRBV28 with TRBJ2-5; TRBD2 might be the D (6 bases). CDR1 is MDHEN and CDR2 is SYDVKM in the germline V gene. Between the trimmed V and J ends, which lost 5 bases and 2 bases, there was a span of 18 bases. CDR3 size: 16 residues. CDR3 amino acids: CASSPPRTSTQETQYF. The CDR3 DNA is TGTGCCAGCAGTCCCCCAAGAACTAGCACACAAGAGACCCAGTACTTC.

The CDR3: CASSQVQNIQYF. DNA of the CDR3: TGTGCCAGCAGCCAAGTCCAAAACATTCAGTACTTC. The chain combines TRBV3-1 with TRBJ2-4; D not certain. Trimming removed 1 base from V and 5 bases from J, with 3 bases in between. CDR3 length: 12 amino acids. CDR1 and CDR2 (germline): LGHDT, YNNKEL (reference sequence). The whole variable domain, filled in from reference TRBV3-1 and TRBJ2-4, reads DTAVSQTPKYLVTQMGNDKSIKCEQNLGHDTMYWYKQDSKKFLKIMFSYNNKELIINETVPNRFSPKSPDKAHLNLHINSLELGDSAVYFCASSQVQNIQYFGAGTRLSVL.

This clonotype was seen a handful of times. The chain carries TRBV7-6 and TRBJ2-3; perhaps TRBD2 as D (5 bases). From germline, CDR1 is SGHVS and CDR2 FNYEAQ. V was trimmed by 5 bases and J by 4 bases, leaving 10 bases between them. The CDR3 contains 13 residues. The CDR3 protein is CASSRSVPDTQYF. In DNA, the CDR3 is TGTGCCAGCAGCCGTAGCGTCCCAGATACGCAGTATTTT.

A note on this clonotype: Its ends do not fully match the called genes, so a read error is possible. This rearrangement joins TRBV4-1 to TRBJ2-3; a weak D match, TRBD1 (5 bases). The CDR3 totals 14 residues. The germline CDR1 and CDR2 sequences are MGHRA and YSYEKL. CDR3 bases: TGCGCTAGCAGCCCAAAACCAGGGACAGATACGCAGTATTTT. Residues: CASSPKPGTDTQYF.

This clonotype was seen a handful of times. DNA for the CDR3: TGTGCCAGCAGCTTAACGTTAGCGGTGACAGATACGCAGTATTTT. Protein sequence: CASSLTLAVTDTQYF. V gene TRBV11-3 combines with J gene TRBJ2-3, with D maybe TRBD2 (6 bases). Trimming shortened V by 2 bases and J by 3 bases, and 12 bases separated the two germline ends. The CDR3 length is 15 residues. Germline CDR1 reads SGHNT; CDR2 reads YENEEA.

The chain combines TRBV7-6 with TRBJ1-5; no reliable D call. CDR1 is SGHVS, CDR2 FNYEAQ, per germline. The ends were cut back, 5 bases at V and 3 bases at J, with 14 bases in the middle. There are 15 residues in the CDR3. CDR3 in DNA: TGTGCCAGCAGCCCCGGGCCACCATCCAATCAGCCCCAGCATTTT. Translated: CASSPGPPSNQPQHF.

This clonotype was seen a handful of times. The chain carries TRBV29-1 and TRBJ2-2; 10 bases map to TRBD2. Looked up from germline, CDR1 is SQVTM and CDR2 is ANQGSEA. CDR3 length equals 14 residues. Trimming cost V 5 bases and J 5 bases; bases outside gene matches: 5. CDR3 loop: CSVSGGAGTGELFF. The CDR3 nucleotides read TGCAGCGTTAGCGGGGGGGCTGGAACCGGGGAGCTGTTTTTT.

The gene calls are TRBV5-6 and TRBJ2-1, with TRBD2 identical over 10 bases. The V segment lost 0 bases and the J segment 1 base; nucleotides outside the gene matches: 10. Per germline, CDR1 SGHDT and CDR2 YYEEEE. This CDR3 region has 19 residues. The CDR3 DNA follows: TGTGCCAGCAGCTTGGTAGTAGCGGGAGGCCCCGGATCCTACAATGAGCAGTTCTTC. This sequence encodes CASSLVVAGGPGSYNEQFF.

The chain has TRBV5-1 and TRBJ2-3; 12 positions agree with TRBD2. CDR1 is SGHRS and CDR2 is YFSETQ in the germline V gene. This CDR3 spans 17 amino acids. V was clipped by 4 bases and J by 4 bases; unmatched bases: 10. CDR3 in DNA: TGCGCCAGCAGCCCCCTAGCGGGAGGGCCCTCCTCAGATACGCAGTATTTT. This encodes CASSPLAGGPSSDTQYF.

The gene calls are TRBV5-1 and TRBJ2-3; TRBD2 aligns across 7 bases. The CDR3 loop spans 16 amino acids. Trimming at V came to 4 bases and at J to 1 base, leaving 9 bases not matched to a gene. The germline V gene encodes CDR1 SGHRS and CDR2 YFSETQ. CDR3: CASSTATSFGTDTQYF. The CDR3 bases are TGCGCCAGCAGCACCGCGACTAGCTTCGGCACAGATACGCAGTATTTT.

This clonotype came up a few times. V gene TRBV18 combines with J gene TRBJ1-2; TRBD1 agrees at 8 bases. The V and J ends lost 5 bases and 0 bases, in that order; junction bases with no gene match: 8. The CDR3 has 16 residues. CDR1 is KGHSH and CDR2 is LQKENI in the germline V gene. CDR3 residues: CASSRPGGLTNYGYTF. The DNA of the CDR3 is TGTGCCAGCTCAAGGCCAGGGGGCCTGACTAACTATGGCTACACCTTC. The variable domain in full, with the rest retrieved from reference TRBV18 and TRBJ1-2, is NAGVMQNPRHLVRRRGQEARLRCSPMKGHSHVYWYRQLPEEGLKFMVYLQKENIIDESGMPKERFSAEFPKEGPSILRIQQVVRGDSAAYFCASSRPGGLTNYGYTFGSGTRLTVV.

The chain combines TRBV12-3 or TRBV12-4 with TRBJ1-1, with D possibly TRBD1 on 5 matching bases. The V end was cut by 3 bases, the J end by 3 bases, with 11 bases between. This CDR3 comprises 14 residues. DNA for the CDR3: TGTGCCAGCAGTTTGGGGGGGGATGACACTGAAGCTTTCTTT. As protein: CASSLGGDDTEAFF.

This chain links TRBV15 with TRBJ2-7; 9 positions match TRBD1. Trimming removed 1 base from V and 2 bases from J; junction bases left unmatched: 6. The germline gives CDR1 LNHNV, CDR2 YYDKDF (reference sequence). This CDR3 has 16 residues. Written as DNA, the CDR3 is TGTGCCACCAGCAGAGTATTGGGACAGGGTGCCTACGAGCAGTACTTC. It encodes CATSRVLGQGAYEQYF.

This clonotype was observed a handful of times. The chain employs TRBV29-1 and TRBJ2-1; D unclear. Germline CDR1 SQVTM, CDR2 ANQGSEA. Trimming cost V 1 base and J 4 bases, with 11 bases left between them. The CDR3 has 14 residues. CDR3 protein: CSVEGRMQYNEQFF. The CDR3 nucleotides are TGCAGCGTTGAAGGGCGTATGCAGTACAATGAGCAGTTCTTC.

This clonotype was seen repeatedly, ten times or more. V is TRBV12-3 or TRBV12-4 and J is TRBJ2-7; 7 bases match TRBD2. The CDR3 loop spans 12 amino acids. V was pared by 6 bases and J by 6 bases, with 5 bases of the junction left unmatched. The CDR3 protein is CASRYGRAEQYF. The CDR3 DNA reads TGTGCCAGCAGATATGGGAGGGCCGAGCAGTACTTC.